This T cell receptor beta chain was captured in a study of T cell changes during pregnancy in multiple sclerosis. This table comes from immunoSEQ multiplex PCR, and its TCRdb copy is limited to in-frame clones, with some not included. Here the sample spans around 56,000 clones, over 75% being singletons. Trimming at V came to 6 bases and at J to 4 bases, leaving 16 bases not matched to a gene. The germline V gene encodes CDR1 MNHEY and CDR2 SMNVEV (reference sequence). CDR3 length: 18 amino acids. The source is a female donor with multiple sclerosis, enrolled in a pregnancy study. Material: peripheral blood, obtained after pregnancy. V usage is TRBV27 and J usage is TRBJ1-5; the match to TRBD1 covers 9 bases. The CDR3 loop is CASSLSLGTGRENQPQHF. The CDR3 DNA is TGTGCCAGCAGCCTTTCCCTTGGGACAGGGCGGGAGAATCAGCCCCAGCATTTT.